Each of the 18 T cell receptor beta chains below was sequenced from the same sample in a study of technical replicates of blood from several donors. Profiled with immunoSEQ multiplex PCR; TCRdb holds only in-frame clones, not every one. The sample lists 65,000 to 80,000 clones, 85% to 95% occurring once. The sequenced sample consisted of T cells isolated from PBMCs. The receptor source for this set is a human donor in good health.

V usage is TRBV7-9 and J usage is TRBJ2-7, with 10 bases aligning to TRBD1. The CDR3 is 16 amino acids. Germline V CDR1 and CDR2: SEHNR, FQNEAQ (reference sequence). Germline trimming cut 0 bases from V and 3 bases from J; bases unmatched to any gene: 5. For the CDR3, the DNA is TGTGCCAGCAGCTTAGCCGAGGGACAGGGGTTCTACGAGCAGTACTTC. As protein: CASSLAEGQGFYEQYF.

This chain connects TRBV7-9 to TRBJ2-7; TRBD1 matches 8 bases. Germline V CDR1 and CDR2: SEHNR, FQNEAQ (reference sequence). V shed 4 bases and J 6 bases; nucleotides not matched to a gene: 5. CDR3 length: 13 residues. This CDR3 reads CASSSRGQAEQYF. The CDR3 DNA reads TGTGCCAGCAGCTCCCGGGGACAGGCCGAGCAGTACTTC.

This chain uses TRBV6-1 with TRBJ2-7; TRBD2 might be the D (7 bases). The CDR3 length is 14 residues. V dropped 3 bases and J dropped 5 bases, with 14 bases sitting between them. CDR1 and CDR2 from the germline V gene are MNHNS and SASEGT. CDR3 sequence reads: CASSEGGLYDEQYF. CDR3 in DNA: TGTGCCAGCAGTGAGGGGGGGCTTTACGACGAGCAGTACTTC.

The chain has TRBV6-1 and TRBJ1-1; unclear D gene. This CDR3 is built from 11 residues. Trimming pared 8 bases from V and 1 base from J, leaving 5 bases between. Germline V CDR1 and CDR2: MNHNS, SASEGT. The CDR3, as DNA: TGTGCCAGCGAGAAGAACACTGAAGCTTTCTTT. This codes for CASEKNTEAFF.

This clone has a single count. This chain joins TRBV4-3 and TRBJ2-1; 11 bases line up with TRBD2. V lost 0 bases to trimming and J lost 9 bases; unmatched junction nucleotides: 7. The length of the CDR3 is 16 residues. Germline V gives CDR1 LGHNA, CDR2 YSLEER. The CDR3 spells CASSQESLAGGFEQFF. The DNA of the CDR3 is TGCGCCAGCAGCCAAGAAAGCCTAGCGGGAGGCTTTGAGCAGTTCTTC.

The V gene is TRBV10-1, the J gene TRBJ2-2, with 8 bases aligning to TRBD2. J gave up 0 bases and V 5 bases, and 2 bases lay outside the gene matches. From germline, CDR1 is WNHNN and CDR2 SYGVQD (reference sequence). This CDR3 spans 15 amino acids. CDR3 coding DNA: TGCGCCAGCAGTAGCGGGAGTGCGAACACCGGGGAGCTGTTTTTT. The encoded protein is CASSSGSANTGELFF.

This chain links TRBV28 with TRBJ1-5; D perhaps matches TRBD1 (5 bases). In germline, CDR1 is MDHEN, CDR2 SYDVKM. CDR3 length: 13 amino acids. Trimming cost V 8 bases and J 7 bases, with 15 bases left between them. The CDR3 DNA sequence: TGTGCCAGCTGGAGGGTTGGGGGGCAGCCCCAGCATTTT. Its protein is CASWRVGGQPQHF.

Written as DNA, the CDR3 is TGTGCCAGCAGTCTAGGGTACGGGGAGACTGAAGCTTTCTTT. It yields the protein CASSLGYGETEAFF. The genes are TRBV28 and TRBJ1-1, with D unresolved. This CDR3 comprises 14 residues. Trimming left V 5 bases short and J 5 bases short, with 15 bases between. Germline CDR1 is MDHEN and CDR2 is SYDVKM.

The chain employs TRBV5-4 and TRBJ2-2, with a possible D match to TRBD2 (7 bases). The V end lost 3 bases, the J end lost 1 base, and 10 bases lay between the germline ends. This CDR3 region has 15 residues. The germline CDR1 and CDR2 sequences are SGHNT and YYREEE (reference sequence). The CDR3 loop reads CASSWEGGNTGELFF. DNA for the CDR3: TGTGCCAGCAGCTGGGAGGGGGGGAACACCGGGGAGCTGTTTTTT.

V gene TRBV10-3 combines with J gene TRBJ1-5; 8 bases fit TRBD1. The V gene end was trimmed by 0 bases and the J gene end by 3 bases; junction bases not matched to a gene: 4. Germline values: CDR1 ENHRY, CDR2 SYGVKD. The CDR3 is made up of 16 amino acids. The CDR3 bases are TGTGCCATCAGTGAGTCAGGACAGGGCATCAATCAGCCCCAGCATTTT. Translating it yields CAISESGQGINQPQHF.

The CDR3 DNA sequence: TGTGCTAGTAGCTTAGCCGGCAATCAGCCCCAGCATTTT. Its protein is CASSLAGNQPQHF. The chain couples TRBV12-5 to TRBJ1-5; no clear D. Germline V gives CDR1 LGHNT, CDR2 FRNRAP. V lost 8 bases to trimming and J lost 2 bases, with 10 bases between them. This CDR3 contains 13 residues.

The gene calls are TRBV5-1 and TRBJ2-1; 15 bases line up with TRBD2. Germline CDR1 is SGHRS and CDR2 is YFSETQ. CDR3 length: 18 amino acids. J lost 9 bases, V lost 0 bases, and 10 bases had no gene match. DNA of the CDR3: TGCGCCAGCAGCTTGGAGGGACTAGCGGGAGGCTACGGTACTGAGCAGTTCTTC. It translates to CASSLEGLAGGYGTEQFF.

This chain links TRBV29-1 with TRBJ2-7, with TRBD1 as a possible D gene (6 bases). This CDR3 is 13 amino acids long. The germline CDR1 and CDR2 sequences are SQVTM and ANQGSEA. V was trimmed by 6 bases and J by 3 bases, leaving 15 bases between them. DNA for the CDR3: TGCAGCGTCGTGCTGGACAGAAACTACGAGCAGTACTTC. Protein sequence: CSVVLDRNYEQYF.

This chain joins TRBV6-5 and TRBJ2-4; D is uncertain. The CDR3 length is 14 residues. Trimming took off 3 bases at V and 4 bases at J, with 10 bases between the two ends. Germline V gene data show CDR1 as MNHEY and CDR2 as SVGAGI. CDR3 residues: CASSYSSKKNIQYF. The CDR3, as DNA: TGTGCCAGCAGTTATAGTTCGAAAAAAAACATTCAGTACTTC.

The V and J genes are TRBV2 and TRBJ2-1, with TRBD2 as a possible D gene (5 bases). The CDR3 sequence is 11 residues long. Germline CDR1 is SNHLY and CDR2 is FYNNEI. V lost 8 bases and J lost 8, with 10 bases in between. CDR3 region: CASGLLYEQFF. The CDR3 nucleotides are TGTGCCAGCGGACTGCTCTATGAGCAGTTCTTC.

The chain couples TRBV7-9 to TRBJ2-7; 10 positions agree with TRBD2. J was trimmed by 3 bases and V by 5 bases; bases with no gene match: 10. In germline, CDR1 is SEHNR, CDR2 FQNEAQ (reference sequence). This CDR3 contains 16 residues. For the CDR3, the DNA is TGTGCCAGCAGCATACATACTAGCGGGACTTTCTACGAGCAGTACTTC. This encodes CASSIHTSGTFYEQYF.

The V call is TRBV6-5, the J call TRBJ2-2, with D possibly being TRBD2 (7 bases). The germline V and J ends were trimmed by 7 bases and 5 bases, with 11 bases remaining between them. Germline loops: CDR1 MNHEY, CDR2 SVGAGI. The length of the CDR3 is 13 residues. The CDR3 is CASIRGGTGELFF. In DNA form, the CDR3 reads TGTGCCAGCATTAGGGGGGGAACCGGGGAGCTGTTTTTT.

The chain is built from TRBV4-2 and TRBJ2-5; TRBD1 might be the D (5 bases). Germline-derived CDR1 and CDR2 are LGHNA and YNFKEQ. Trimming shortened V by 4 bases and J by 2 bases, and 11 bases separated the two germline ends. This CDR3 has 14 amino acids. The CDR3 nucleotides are TGTGCCAGCAGCCCACGACAGTCACAAGAGACCCAGTACTTC. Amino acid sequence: CASSPRQSQETQYF.